This T cell receptor beta chain was identified during a study of long-term antiretroviral therapy in people with HIV. Comments on this clone: Antigen specificity is unknown.

This CDR3 region has 15 residues. Germline V gives CDR1 SGHRS, CDR2 YFSETQ. V gave up 4 bases and J gave up 5 bases; unmatched junction bases: 6. Regarding the study as a whole: Pre-ART-expanded clones dominated the repertoire at all time points.

Running of the v3.0 immunoSEQ assay took place at survey level. The repertoire was sequenced with immunoSEQ multiplex PCR; TCRdb's copy has only in-frame clones and lacks some. The sample records 20,000 to 30,000 clones, around 83% being singletons. The clonotype was recovered from a man aged 25 to 45 with HIV. The chain links TRBV5-1 to TRBJ1-1; 12 bases align to TRBD1. The sequences come from unsorted PBMCs, collected 0.7 years before starting antiretroviral therapy. CDR3 sequence: CASSVGTGGGTEAFF. CDR3 nucleotides: TGCGCCAGCAGCGTTGGGACAGGGGGCGGAACTGAAGCTTTCTTT.